These T cell receptor beta chains were read from a single sample in a study of CD8 T cells in ankylosing spondylitis. TCRdb ran MiXCR on the 5' RACE reads and lists one entry per CDR3 protein. The table shows roughly 400,000 distinct CDR3 sequences, with more than 20% occurring only once. Material for sequencing was blood, either unsorted or a sorted T cell fraction (not recorded which). These receptor sequences come from a male donor with ankylosing spondylitis. CDR3s include the opening cysteine and the closing phenylalanine or tryptophan. The D gene is left open where the match is weak. Clone size appears in some rows only: once, few, many, or a class for an expanded clone.

J gene: TRBJ2-1
D gene: TRBD2
V gene: TRBV29-1
clone size: -
CDR3 DNA: TGCAGCGTTGGGACTAGCGGGAGCAATGAGCAGTTCTTC
CDR3 protein: CSVGTSGSNEQFF

J gene: TRBJ2-1
D gene: -
V gene: TRBV12-3/TRBV12-4
clone size: many
CDR3 DNA: TGTGCCAGCAGGTACTGGGACACCTACAATGAGCAGTTCTTC
CDR3 protein: CASRYWDTYNEQFF

J gene: TRBJ2-2
D gene: TRBD1
V gene: TRBV28
clone size: -
CDR3 DNA: TGTGCCAGCAGCCAAGGGACAGCGAACACCGGGGAGCTGTTTTTT
CDR3 protein: CASSQGTANTGELFF

J gene: TRBJ1-2
D gene: TRBD1
V gene: TRBV10-3
clone size: -
CDR3 DNA: TGTGCCATCAGTGGACAGGGTTACGGCTACACCTTC
CDR3 protein: CAISGQGYGYTF

J gene: TRBJ2-2
D gene: TRBD2
V gene: TRBV27
clone size: -
CDR3 DNA: TGTGCCAGCAGTTTTCTAGCGGATATGAACACCGGGGAGCTGTTTTTT
CDR3 protein: CASSFLADMNTGELFF

J gene: TRBJ1-2
D gene: TRBD1
V gene: TRBV15
clone size: few
CDR3 DNA: TGTGCCACCAGCAGCCGGGACAGGGGAGAGTATGGCTACACCTTC
CDR3 protein: CATSSRDRGEYGYTF

J gene: TRBJ2-1
D gene: TRBD2
V gene: TRBV7-9
clone size: few
CDR3 DNA: TGTGCCAGCAACTCCCTAGGCGGGAGGGCCCCCAATGAGCAGTTCTTC
CDR3 protein: CASNSLGGRAPNEQFF

J gene: TRBJ2-3
D gene: -
V gene: TRBV11-3
clone size: -
CDR3 DNA: TGTGCCAGCAGCGAGGTGGGGGCGTATGATACGCAGTATTTT
CDR3 protein: CASSEVGAYDTQYF

J gene: TRBJ2-5
D gene: TRBD1
V gene: TRBV2
clone size: few
CDR3 DNA: TGTGCCAGCAGACCGGGACAGGGCTTACAAGAGACCCAGTACTTC
CDR3 protein: CASRPGQGLQETQYF

J gene: TRBJ2-7
D gene: -
V gene: TRBV28
clone size: few
CDR3 DNA: TGTGCCAGCAGTTCCTATGGCTCAACCTACGAGCAGTACTTC
CDR3 protein: CASSSYGSTYEQYF

J gene: TRBJ2-1
D gene: -
V gene: TRBV2
clone size: -
CDR3 DNA: TGTGCCAGCAGTCGGTTACTAGGGGGGAGCTCCTACAATGAGCAGTTCTTC
CDR3 protein: CASSRLLGGSSYNEQFF

J gene: TRBJ2-1
D gene: TRBD1
V gene: TRBV28
clone size: -
CDR3 DNA: TGTGCCAGCAGTCAACAGGGGCGCCCTAACAATGAGCAGTTCTTC
CDR3 protein: CASSQQGRPNNEQFF

J gene: TRBJ1-1
D gene: TRBD1
V gene: TRBV7-9
clone size: -
CDR3 DNA: TGTGCCAGCAGCGCTAGGACAGGCATGAACACTGAAGCTTTCTTT
CDR3 protein: CASSARTGMNTEAFF

J gene: TRBJ2-1
D gene: -
V gene: TRBV3-1
clone size: few
CDR3 DNA: TGTGCCAGCAGCCAAGCTGGCTCGTACAATGAGCAGTTCTTC
CDR3 protein: CASSQAGSYNEQFF

J gene: TRBJ2-5
D gene: -
V gene: TRBV20-1
clone size: -
CDR3 DNA: TGCAGTGCTAGAATGGTCGAGGGGGAGACCCAGTACTTC
CDR3 protein: CSARMVEGETQYF

J gene: TRBJ1-2
D gene: -
V gene: TRBV7-2
clone size: many
CDR3 DNA: TGTGCCAGCAGCTTAGAGATCGGTGGCTACACCTTC
CDR3 protein: CASSLEIGGYTF

J gene: TRBJ2-2
D gene: TRBD2
V gene: TRBV20-1
clone size: -
CDR3 DNA: TGCAGTGCTAGATTGGCGGGGGGGCGGCACACCGGGGAGCTGTTTTTT
CDR3 protein: CSARLAGGRHTGELFF

J gene: TRBJ2-5
D gene: -
V gene: TRBV2
clone size: -
CDR3 DNA: TGTGCCAGCAGTACCCGTGCGGTAGGGCATCAAGAGACCCAGTACTTC
CDR3 protein: CASSTRAVGHQETQYF

J gene: TRBJ1-4
D gene: -
V gene: TRBV20-1
clone size: once
CDR3 DNA: TGCAGTGCGCAGACTGGACTAACTAATGAAAAACTGTTTTTT
CDR3 protein: CSAQTGLTNEKLFF

J gene: TRBJ2-4
D gene: -
V gene: TRBV20-1
clone size: -
CDR3 DNA: TGCAGTGCTCACCGACCTACGGGCGCCACAGCCAAAAACATTCAGTACTTC
CDR3 protein: CSAHRPTGATAKNIQYF

J gene: TRBJ2-3
D gene: TRBD1
V gene: TRBV5-1
clone size: -
CDR3 DNA: TGCGCCAGCAGCTTGGCCGGGCAGGGGGCGACAGATACGCAGTATTTT
CDR3 protein: CASSLAGQGATDTQYF

J gene: TRBJ1-2
D gene: -
V gene: TRBV5-1
clone size: many
CDR3 DNA: TGCGCCAGCAGCCCGCACACGGAGGGGTATGGCTACACCTTC
CDR3 protein: CASSPHTEGYGYTF

J gene: TRBJ1-2
D gene: -
V gene: TRBV7-9
clone size: few
CDR3 DNA: TGTGCCAGCAGCTTATCTGGGGACCTAGCTTATGGCTACACCTTC
CDR3 protein: CASSLSGDLAYGYTF

J gene: TRBJ2-1
D gene: TRBD2
V gene: TRBV6-1
clone size: -
CDR3 DNA: TGTGCCAGCAGCAAGCGGGGGAGTCTTTACAATGAGCAGTTCTTC
CDR3 protein: CASSKRGSLYNEQFF

J gene: TRBJ2-3
D gene: -
V gene: TRBV7-2
clone size: few
CDR3 DNA: TGTGCCAGCAGGTCAGGGGGCACAGATACGCAGTATTTT
CDR3 protein: CASRSGGTDTQYF

J gene: TRBJ2-3
D gene: TRBD2
V gene: TRBV18
clone size: few
CDR3 DNA: TGTGCCAGCTCACCACGGACTAGCGGGAGTGCTGATACGCAGTATTTT
CDR3 protein: CASSPRTSGSADTQYF

J gene: TRBJ2-5
D gene: TRBD2
V gene: TRBV20-1
clone size: -
CDR3 DNA: TGCAGTGCTCTCGGGACTAGCGGCGAAGAGACCCAGTACTTC
CDR3 protein: CSALGTSGEETQYF

J gene: TRBJ1-4
D gene: TRBD1
V gene: TRBV6-1
clone size: once
CDR3 DNA: TGTGCCAGCAGTGTCCCGGGACAGAAGAATGAAAAACTGTTTTTT
CDR3 protein: CASSVPGQKNEKLFF

J gene: TRBJ2-7
D gene: -
V gene: TRBV28
clone size: few
CDR3 DNA: TGTGCCAGCAGTTCCGGAGGATTAACCTACGAGCAGTACTTC
CDR3 protein: CASSSGGLTYEQYF

J gene: TRBJ2-1
D gene: TRBD1
V gene: TRBV5-1
clone size: -
CDR3 DNA: TGCGCCAGCAGCGGAGGGACAGGGTCACACAATGAGCAGTTCTTC
CDR3 protein: CASSGGTGSHNEQFF

J gene: TRBJ2-2
D gene: -
V gene: TRBV29-1
clone size: few
CDR3 DNA: TGCAGCGTTGAAGATCTTCGGAGAGACACCGGGGAGCTGTTTTTT
CDR3 protein: CSVEDLRRDTGELFF

J gene: TRBJ2-4
D gene: TRBD2
V gene: TRBV7-6
clone size: -
CDR3 DNA: TGTGCCAGCACCCCTAGCGGGAGTAACATTCAGTACTTC
CDR3 protein: CASTPSGSNIQYF

J gene: TRBJ1-2
D gene: -
V gene: TRBV29-1
clone size: few
CDR3 DNA: TGCAGCGTCGTCCCCCAGGGGAACTATGGCTACACCTTC
CDR3 protein: CSVVPQGNYGYTF

J gene: TRBJ2-1
D gene: -
V gene: TRBV4-3
clone size: many
CDR3 DNA: TGCGCCAGCAGCCAAGATTACAGGAGAGTCACCTACAATGAGCAGTTCTTC
CDR3 protein: CASSQDYRRVTYNEQFF